These 30 T cell receptor beta chains share one sample of origin, sequenced in a study of response to subunit inactivated influenza vaccine. TCRdb re-called the RT-PCR reads with MiXCR, one entry per CDR3 protein. Here the sample spans 450,000 to 550,000 distinct CDR3 sequences, 25% being singletons. The material sequenced was CD4+ T cells sorted from PBMCs, taken roughly 5 days after vaccination. These receptors originate from a man aged 50-60 years who received an inactivated influenza vaccine.

The V gene is TRBV12-3 or TRBV12-4, the J gene TRBJ2-2; D perhaps matches TRBD1 (5 bases). The CDR3 has 14 residues. Trimming removed 2 bases at V and 4 bases at J, with 8 bases between. The CDR3 loop is CASSLKGSTGELFF. CDR3 DNA: TGTGCCAGCAGTTTAAAGGGGTCCACCGGGGAGCTGTTTTTT.

This clonotype was detected only a few times. The chain recombines TRBV5-5 with TRBJ2-4; TRBD1 matches at 10 bases. The CDR3 is made up of 15 amino acids. CDR1 and CDR2 from the germline V gene are SGHKS and YYEKEE (reference sequence). Germline trimming cut 4 bases from V and 8 bases from J; bases unmatched to any gene: 9. The DNA for the CDR3 is TGTGCCAGCAGCACTTCCGGGACAGGGGTATACATTCAGTACTTC. Encoded protein: CASSTSGTGVYIQYF. The full variable domain, completed using reference TRBV5-5 and TRBJ2-4, is DAGVTQSPTHLIKTRGQQVTLRCSPISGHKSVSWYQQVLGQGPQFIFQYYEKEERGRGNFPDRFSARQFPNYSSELNVNALLLGDSALYLCASSTSGTGVYIQYFGAGTRLSVL.

The rearrangement links TRBV9 to TRBJ1-4, with D perhaps TRBD1 (5 bases). The germline gives CDR1 SGDLS, CDR2 YYNGEE. The CDR3 extends over 14 amino acids. V lost 2 bases and J lost 4, with 9 bases in between. In DNA, the CDR3 is TGTGCCAGCAGCGTGGGCCAGGGTAATGAAAAACTGTTTTTT. It encodes CASSVGQGNEKLFF.

The genes are TRBV7-9 and TRBJ2-3; TRBD1 aligns across 9 bases. Germline V gives CDR1 SEHNR, CDR2 FQNEAQ (reference sequence). With V trimmed by 7 bases and J by 6 bases, 8 bases remained unmatched. The CDR3 runs 14 residues. CDR3 DNA: TGTGCCAGCACCGAGACAGGGGGAAGGGATACGCAGTATTTT. Its translation: CASTETGGRDTQYF.

The V call is TRBV4-3, the J call TRBJ2-7, with TRBD1 matching over 7 bases. Germline V gene lookup returns CDR1 LGHNA and CDR2 YSLEER. CDR3 length: 16 amino acids. With 2 bases clipped from V and 0 bases from J, the junction kept 7 bases outside the gene matches. The CDR3 coding sequence is TGCGCCAGCAGCCAATCCTTAGGGGACAGCTCCTACGAGCAGTACTTC. Amino acid sequence: CASSQSLGDSSYEQYF.

This clonotype came up many times. The chain recombines TRBV20-1 with TRBJ2-7; tentatively, D is TRBD1 or TRBD2 (5 bases each). Germline loops: CDR1 DFQATT, CDR2 SNEGSKA (reference sequence). The ends were cut back, 3 bases at V and 7 bases at J, with 19 bases in the middle. The CDR3 is made up of 14 amino acids. The CDR3 region has the DNA TGCAGTGCTAGCCGAGGACACCTACGGGGAGAGCAGTACTTC. Amino acids: CSASRGHLRGEQYF.

The chain couples TRBV4-2 to TRBJ2-2; 10 bases fit TRBD2. The CDR3 length is 16 residues. Germline V gene sequence: CDR1 LGHNA, CDR2 YNFKEQ. The ends lost 1 base at V and 1 base at J; junction bases unmatched: 0. The DNA for the CDR3 is TGTGCCAGCAGCCAAGCTAGCGGGAGGAACACCGGGGAGCTGTTTTTT. Encoded protein: CASSQASGRNTGELFF.

The chain carries TRBV4-3 and TRBJ2-7; 7 bases align to TRBD1. Losses at the gene ends were 5 bases for V and 3 bases for J; bases not matched to a gene: 10. CDR3 size: 15 residues. Germline V CDR1 and CDR2: LGHNA, YSLEER. CDR3 bases: TGCGCCAGCAGCGACGGGACAGTGGGGATCTACGAGCAGTACTTC. Its protein is CASSDGTVGIYEQYF.

The chain uses TRBV12-3 or TRBV12-4 and TRBJ2-2; D ambiguous. The CDR3 has 12 amino acids. V shed 8 bases and J shed 6 bases, with 10 bases lying between them. DNA for the CDR3: TGTGCCAGCGGGCTCTGGGCCGGGGAGCTGTTTTTT. Translating gives CASGLWAGELFF.

This chain joins TRBV7-9 and TRBJ2-2, with 11 positions matching TRBD2. CDR1 and CDR2 (germline): SEHNR, FQNEAQ (reference sequence). Trimming cost V 5 bases and J 7 bases; bases outside gene matches: 6. The CDR3 is 15 amino acids. The CDR3 region has the DNA TGTGCCAGCAGCCCTCGACTAGCGGGGAACGGGGAGCTGTTTTTT. Protein: CASSPRLAGNGELFF.

This sequence joins TRBV29-1 and TRBJ1-1; D remains unclear. The CDR3 has 13 residues. Trimming took 7 bases from V and 0 from J, leaving 12 bases between them. CDR1 and CDR2 from the germline V gene are SQVTM and ANQGSEA. CDR3 region: CSAIGAMNTEAFF. In DNA form, the CDR3 reads TGCAGCGCCATAGGAGCAATGAACACTGAAGCTTTCTTT.

J is TRBJ1-2 and V is TRBV6-1, with a possible D match to TRBD1 (6 bases). CDR1 and CDR2 from the germline V gene are MNHNS and SASEGT. The CDR3 contains 14 residues. Trimming removed 4 bases at V and 2 bases at J, with 11 bases between. The CDR3 coding sequence is TGTGCCAGCAGTGGGGAAACAGGGAACTATGGCTACACCTTC. Translation gives CASSGETGNYGYTF.

This clonotype appeared a few times. The chain has TRBV20-1 and TRBJ2-3; D not certain. Deletions cut 6 bases from V and 4 bases from J, with 14 bases between. The length of the CDR3 is 13 residues. Looked up from germline, CDR1 is DFQATT and CDR2 is SNEGSKA (reference sequence). The CDR3 sequence: CSAALGRPDTQYF. The DNA for the CDR3 is TGCAGTGCCGCCCTCGGGCGCCCAGATACGCAGTATTTT.

The chain links TRBV20-1 to TRBJ2-7, with 9 bases lining up with TRBD2. The J segment lost 2 bases and the V segment lost 6 bases, leaving 8 bases of the junction unmatched. The CDR3 consists of 14 residues. Germline V gene sequence: CDR1 DFQATT, CDR2 SNEGSKA (reference sequence). The CDR3 reads CSAASGRSTYEQYF. The CDR3 DNA reads as TGCAGTGCCGCGAGCGGGAGGTCGACCTACGAGCAGTACTTC.

The chain joins TRBV5-8 to TRBJ2-1; D not certain. CDR3 length: 13 amino acids. CDR1 SGHTS and CDR2 YDEGEE come from the germline V gene. With 4 bases removed from V and 9 bases from J, the gap between germline ends came to 14 bases. The CDR3 spells CASSGVGAGEQFF. The CDR3 DNA reads as TGTGCCAGCAGCGGGGTGGGTGCCGGTGAGCAGTTCTTC.

The V and J genes are TRBV29-1 and TRBJ1-2, with D possibly TRBD1 on 5 matching bases. The CDR3 has 14 amino acids. Trimming left V 4 bases short and J 4 bases short, with 16 bases between. Per the germline V gene, CDR1 is SQVTM and CDR2 is ANQGSEA. CDR3: CSVGGLAASYGYTF. The CDR3 DNA follows: TGCAGCGTTGGGGGCCTAGCAGCAAGCTATGGCTACACCTTC.

The chain links TRBV7-2 to TRBJ2-3; the D is unclear. CDR1 and CDR2 (germline): SGHTA, FQGNSA. The CDR3 sequence is 13 residues long. V was pared by 0 bases and J by 6 bases, with 7 bases between. This CDR3 reads CASSLAVYDTQYF. The CDR3 DNA reads TGTGCCAGCAGCTTAGCGGTCTACGATACGCAGTATTTT.

The J gene is TRBJ2-3, the V gene TRBV28; D unresolved. CDR1 MDHEN and CDR2 SYDVKM come from the germline V gene. The CDR3 runs to 13 residues. The V end was cut by 4 bases, the J end by 2 bases, with 7 bases between. The CDR3 nucleotides read TGTGCCAGCAGTTGGGCCAACACAGATACGCAGTATTTT. Amino acid sequence: CASSWANTDTQYF.

This clonotype was seen only a few times. The chain couples TRBV20-1 to TRBJ2-1; D is possibly TRBD1 (6 bases). The length of the CDR3 is 17 residues. Per germline, CDR1 DFQATT and CDR2 SNEGSKA (reference sequence). Trimming cost V 3 bases and J 7 bases, with 25 bases left between them. The CDR3 region has the DNA TGCAGTGCTAGGGGTGAAGGTAGGGGGACGAATTGGAATGAGCAGTTCTTC. Translation gives CSARGEGRGTNWNEQFF.

This clonotype came up a few times. The V and J genes are TRBV7-2 and TRBJ2-6, with TRBD2 matching 10 bases. In germline, CDR1 is SGHTA, CDR2 FQGNSA. This CDR3 is 18 amino acids long. The V gene end was trimmed by 8 bases and the J gene end by 0 bases; junction bases not matched to a gene: 10. In DNA, the CDR3 is TGTGCCAGCCGGATAGCGGGGGGCCTGAGCTCTGGGGCCAACGTCCTGACTTTC. Translating it yields CASRIAGGLSSGANVLTF. The whole variable domain, remainder taken from reference TRBV7-2 and TRBJ2-6, is GAGVSQSPSNKVTEKGKDVELRCDPISGHTALYWYRQSLGQGLEFLIYFQGNSAPDKSGLPSDRFSAERTGGSVSTLTIQRTQQEDSAVYLCASRIAGGLSSGANVLTFGAGSRLTVL.

V gene TRBV18 combines with J gene TRBJ2-1; D gene uncertain. This CDR3 is 13 amino acids long. Trimming removed 1 base at V and 9 bases at J, with 10 bases between. From germline, CDR1 is KGHSH and CDR2 LQKENI. CDR3 amino acids: CASSPLKDGEQFF. CDR3 DNA: TGTGCCAGCTCACCACTAAAGGACGGTGAGCAGTTCTTC.

This clonotype was picked up a small number of times. V usage is TRBV24-1 and J usage is TRBJ2-1; D gene ambiguous. V was shortened by 5 bases and J by 9 bases, with 7 bases between the two germline ends. CDR3 size: 11 residues. Looked up from germline, CDR1 is KGHDR and CDR2 is SFDVKD. The CDR3 sequence is CATSGSGEQFF. The CDR3 region has the DNA TGTGCCACCAGTGGGTCGGGTGAGCAGTTCTTC.

V usage is TRBV6-2 or TRBV6-3 and J usage is TRBJ2-3; 14 bases agree with TRBD2. The CDR3 runs 20 residues. The germline V gene has CDR1 MNHEY and CDR2 SVGEGT. The V and J ends lost 0 bases and 0 bases, in that order; junction bases with no gene match: 8. The CDR3 here is CASSYSPGLAGDSSTDTQYF. CDR3 bases: TGTGCCAGCAGTTACTCTCCGGGACTAGCGGGGGACTCTAGCACAGATACGCAGTATTTT.

This clonotype turned up a few times. V and J are TRBV11-2 and TRBJ2-7; 7 bases map to TRBD1. The CDR3 contains 14 residues. From germline, CDR1 is SGHAT and CDR2 FQNNGV. The junction had 3 bases not matched to a gene; V was cut back by 4 bases and J by 0 bases. The DNA for the CDR3 is TGTGCCAGCAGCTATACAGGGGTCTCCTACGAGCAGTACTTC. Translation: CASSYTGVSYEQYF.

The CDR3: CASSGTAFGGNSPLHF. In nucleotides, the CDR3 is TGTGCCAGCAGCGGGACCGCGTTTGGGGGAAATTCACCCCTCCACTTT. This sequence joins TRBV7-2 and TRBJ1-6, with D possibly TRBD1 on 5 matching bases. Looked up from germline, CDR1 is SGHTA and CDR2 is FQGNSA. Trimming removed 5 bases from V and 7 bases from J, with 18 bases in between. The CDR3 loop spans 16 amino acids.

This sequence joins TRBV12-3 or TRBV12-4 and TRBJ2-1; perhaps D is TRBD1 or TRBD2 (6 bases each). V lost 7 bases to trimming and J lost 7 bases, with 14 bases between them. This CDR3 is 13 amino acids long. The CDR3 DNA follows: TGTGCCAGCATCTGGGGGGCGGGGAATGAGCAGTTCTTC. It specifies CASIWGAGNEQFF.

Comment on this clonotype: Just one base apart from a much larger clone, this may be a read error. For the CDR3, the DNA is TGTGCCAGCAGTTGGTACACCGGGGAGCTGTTTTTT. Its translation: CASSWYTGELFF. V usage is TRBV28 and J usage is TRBJ2-2; no firm D call. This CDR3 comprises 12 residues. The germline gives CDR1 MDHEN, CDR2 SYDVKM. With 4 bases removed from V and 3 bases from J, the gap between germline ends came to 3 bases. Full variable domain (outside the CDR3, taken from reference TRBV28 and TRBJ2-2): DVKVTQSSRYLVKRTGEKVFLECVQDMDHENMFWYRQDPGLGLRLIYFSYDVKMKEKGDIPEGYSVSREKKERFSLILESASTNQTSMYLCASSWYTGELFFGEGSRLTVL.

This chain links TRBV20-1 with TRBJ2-1, with 11 bases fitting TRBD1. This CDR3 spans 14 amino acids. Trimming removed 0 bases from V and 8 bases from J; junction bases left unmatched: 3. CDR1 DFQATT and CDR2 SNEGSKA come from the germline V gene (reference sequence). The CDR3 loop is CSAREDRGLDEQFF. The CDR3 DNA is TGCAGTGCTAGAGAGGACAGGGGGCTCGATGAGCAGTTCTTC.

This clonotype was counted a few times. The chain has TRBV28 and TRBJ2-7, with 8 nucleotides matching TRBD1. Germline assignment: CDR1 MDHEN and CDR2 SYDVKM. Trimming removed 5 bases from V and 7 bases from J; junction bases left unmatched: 13. The CDR3 has 15 amino acids. CDR3 region: CASSLRDRLRREQYF. Here the CDR3 DNA reads TGTGCCAGCAGTCTCCGGGACAGGTTACGGCGAGAGCAGTACTTC.

V gene TRBV29-1 combines with J gene TRBJ2-7; TRBD2 matches 9 bases. The germline V gene has CDR1 SQVTM and CDR2 ANQGSEA. The CDR3 runs 13 residues. Unmatched junction bases numbered 7, after V lost 6 bases and J lost 4 bases. The CDR3 DNA is TGCAGCGTCTCAGCGGGAGGTTATTACGAGCAGTACTTC. Amino acids: CSVSAGGYYEQYF.